These 14 T cell receptor beta chains originate from one sample sequenced in a study of T cell responses to AZD1222 COVID-19 vaccine. Only in-frame clones appear in the TCRdb table, and some are missing; sequencing was by immunoSEQ multiplex PCR. Seen here are approximately 140,000 clones, around nine tenths observed once, and the top ten hold just over 5.5%. This material consisted of peripheral blood, taken on day 0 of AZD1222 vaccination. The receptors were gathered from an adult in good health.

The V call is TRBV19, the J call TRBJ1-2, with 7 positions matching TRBD1. Germline trimming cut 4 bases from V and 2 bases from J; bases unmatched to any gene: 1. The CDR3 is 13 amino acids. From germline, CDR1 is LNHDA and CDR2 SQIVND (reference sequence). The CDR3 nucleotides are TGTGCCAGTAGTACACAGGGGAACTATGGCTACACCTTC. It specifies CASSTQGNYGYTF.

This clone appeared once. This chain uses TRBV29-1 with TRBJ2-3; 10 bases match TRBD1. The CDR3 runs 14 residues. Germline V lookup: CDR1 SQVTM, CDR2 ANQGSEA. V trimming: 5 bases; J trimming: 3 bases; junction bases outside the gene matches: 5. CDR3 amino acids: CSVRRTGGTDTQYF. CDR3 DNA: TGCAGCGTTCGGAGGACAGGGGGGACAGATACGCAGTATTTT.

CDR3 region: CATSTGDMAAEAFF. CDR3 sequence (DNA): TGTGCCACCAGTACTGGAGACATGGCGGCTGAAGCTTTCTTT. This chain connects TRBV24-1 to TRBJ1-1; D call uncertain. This CDR3 has 14 amino acids. The V and J ends lost 6 bases and 6 bases respectively, with 16 bases between them. Germline CDR1 and CDR2: KGHDR and SFDVKD.

The chain carries TRBV5-4 and TRBJ2-1; D is possibly TRBD2 (6 bases). The CDR3 covers 14 residues. Trimming took off 4 bases at V and 10 bases at J, with 18 bases between the two ends. The germline V gene has CDR1 SGHNT and CDR2 YYREEE (reference sequence). DNA of the CDR3: TGTGCCAGCAGCCATCGCGGGACCGCCGAGGAGCAGTTCTTC. This codes for CASSHRGTAEEQFF.

The chain links TRBV3-1 (or the pseudogene TRBV3-2) to TRBJ1-5; 10 nucleotides agree with TRBD1. The V gene's germline CDR1 is LGHDT and CDR2 YNNKEL (reference sequence). The CDR3 has 14 amino acids. J was trimmed by 7 bases and V by 4 bases; bases with no gene match: 4. The CDR3 reads CASSRGQGVQPQHF. As DNA, the CDR3 is TGTGCCAGCAGCCGCGGACAGGGGGTACAGCCCCAGCATTTT.

The chain joins TRBV9 to TRBJ1-6, with a weak D call TRBD1 (6 bases). V was trimmed by 0 bases and J by 4 bases, leaving 8 bases between them. The CDR3 covers 15 residues. Germline V gene data show CDR1 as SGDLS and CDR2 as YYNGEE. For the CDR3, the DNA is TGTGCCAGCAGCGTAGAAGGGGGATATAATTCACCCCTCCACTTT. As protein: CASSVEGGYNSPLHF.

J is TRBJ1-5 and V is TRBV6-1; a weak D match, TRBD1 (6 bases). The CDR3 runs 15 residues. V was trimmed by 2 bases and J by 7 bases, leaving 15 bases between them. Germline V gene lookup returns CDR1 MNHNS and CDR2 SASEGT. Here the CDR3 DNA reads TGTGCCAGCAGTGAATTTAGGCAGGGGAGACAGCCCCAGCATTTT. It encodes CASSEFRQGRQPQHF.

The chain recombines TRBV6-5 with TRBJ2-7, with 8 bases identical to TRBD2. With 5 bases clipped from V and 2 bases from J, the junction kept 8 bases outside the gene matches. This CDR3 region has 15 residues. Germline assignment: CDR1 MNHEY and CDR2 SVGAGI. CDR3 amino acids: CASSPLAGFTYEQYF. The CDR3 DNA follows: TGTGCCAGCAGTCCCCTAGCGGGTTTCACCTACGAGCAGTACTTC.

V and J are TRBV24-1 and TRBJ2-2; 8 bases agree with TRBD1. Germline values: CDR1 KGHDR, CDR2 SFDVKD. Germline trimming cut 8 bases from V and 0 bases from J; bases unmatched to any gene: 4. CDR3 size: 15 residues. CDR3 protein: CATIWGQANTGELFF. CDR3 coding DNA: TGTGCCACCATCTGGGGACAGGCGAACACCGGGGAGCTGTTTTTT.

A few counts support this clone. This sequence joins TRBV9 and TRBJ1-2; 7 positions match TRBD1. Germline lookup yields CDR1 SGDLS and CDR2 YYNGEE. The CDR3 has 14 residues. Trimming cost V 0 bases and J 4 bases; bases outside gene matches: 3. This CDR3 is CASSVGDSLYGYTF. CDR3 nucleotides: TGTGCCAGCAGCGTAGGGGACAGCCTCTATGGCTACACCTTC.

The rearrangement links TRBV30 to TRBJ1-5; D gene unclear. Germline CDR1 and CDR2: GTSNPN and SVGIG (reference sequence). Trimming stripped 2 bases from V and 5 bases from J, with 4 bases between. The CDR3 is 11 amino acids. The CDR3 region has the DNA TGTGCCTGGAGTTCAGATCAGCCCCAGCATTTT. Protein sequence: CAWSSDQPQHF.

This clone came up once. V and J are TRBV4-1 and TRBJ1-2, with unresolved D. The V and J ends lost 3 bases and 4 bases respectively, with 12 bases between them. Germline CDR1 is MGHRA and CDR2 is YSYEKL. This CDR3 is built from 14 residues. Here the CDR3 reads CASSHPPSGYGYTF. CDR3 in DNA: TGCGCCAGCAGCCATCCCCCTTCGGGCTATGGCTACACCTTC.

V usage is TRBV27 and J usage is TRBJ1-2; no clear D. The CDR3 has 13 residues. Germline CDR1 and CDR2: MNHEY and SMNVEV (reference sequence). V lost 3 bases and J 2 bases, leaving 7 bases between the germline ends. The CDR3 here is CASSFGGNYGYTF. DNA for the CDR3: TGTGCCAGCAGTTTTGGCGGGAACTATGGCTACACCTTC.

The V gene is TRBV3-1 (or the pseudogene TRBV3-2), the J gene TRBJ2-3; TRBD2 matches at 9 bases. V was pared by 4 bases and J by 0 bases, with 2 bases of the junction left unmatched. Germline V gene lookup returns CDR1 LGHDT and CDR2 YNNKEL (reference sequence). CDR3 length: 15 amino acids. CDR3 in amino acids: CASSPTSGSTDTQYF. CDR3 coding DNA: TGTGCCAGCAGCCCAACTAGCGGGAGCACAGATACGCAGTATTTT.